One sample yielded the 2 T cell receptor beta chains listed below, sequenced in a study of T cells in Graves' hyperthyroidism and ophthalmopathy. Authors of the study amplified TCR beta CDR3 regions from RNA transcripts. An initial round of RT-PCR targeting the TCR CDR3 relied on the HTBI primer set. TCRdb analysed the multiplex PCR reads with MiXCR anew, one entry per CDR3 protein. The sample has about 540,000 distinct CDR3 sequences, around 45% seen once. Sequencing was carried out using peripheral blood or thyroid tissue (not recorded which). Receptors originate from a woman in her late teens or twenties with Graves' hyperthyroidism.

V gene TRBV6-5 combines with J gene TRBJ2-3, with 9 nucleotides matching TRBD1. The V gene end was trimmed by 2 bases and the J gene end by 3 bases; junction bases not matched to a gene: 3. CDR1 is MNHEY, CDR2 SVGAGI, per germline. The CDR3 loop spans 15 amino acids. CDR3 in amino acids: CASSYPGTGTDTQYF. The CDR3 DNA reads as TGTGCCAGCAGTTACCCCGGGACAGGGACAGATACGCAGTATTTT.

V and J are TRBV25-1 and TRBJ1-2, with 7 nucleotides matching TRBD1. V lost 8 bases to trimming and J lost 5 bases; unmatched junction nucleotides: 17. The length of the CDR3 is 16 residues. The germline V gene has CDR1 MGHDK and CDR2 SYGVNS. The CDR3 here is CASSPPRQGFEYGYTF. CDR3 sequence (DNA): TGTGCCAGCTCACCACCAAGACAGGGCTTCGAGTATGGCTACACCTTC.